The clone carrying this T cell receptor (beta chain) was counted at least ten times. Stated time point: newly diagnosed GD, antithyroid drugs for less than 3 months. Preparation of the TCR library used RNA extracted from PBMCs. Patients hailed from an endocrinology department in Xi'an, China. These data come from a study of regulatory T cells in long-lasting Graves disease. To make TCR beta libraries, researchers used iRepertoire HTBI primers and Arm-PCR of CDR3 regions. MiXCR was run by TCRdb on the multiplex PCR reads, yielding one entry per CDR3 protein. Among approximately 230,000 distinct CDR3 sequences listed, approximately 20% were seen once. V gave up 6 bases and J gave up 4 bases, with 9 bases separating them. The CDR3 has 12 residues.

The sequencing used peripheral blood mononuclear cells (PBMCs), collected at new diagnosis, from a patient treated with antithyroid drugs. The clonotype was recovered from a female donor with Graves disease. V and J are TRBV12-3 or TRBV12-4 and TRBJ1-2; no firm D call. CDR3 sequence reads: CASSPGPYGYTF. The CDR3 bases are TGTGCCAGCAGCCCAGGCCCCTATGGCTACACCTTC.